The 21 T cell receptor beta chains below all came from one sample that was sequenced in a study of cytomegalovirus exposure and HLA in healthy donors. Primers included in the PCR were 60 Vbeta and 13 Jbeta primers. This table comes from immunoSEQ multiplex PCR, and its TCRdb copy is limited to in-frame clones, with some not included. In all, the sample yields about 75,000 clones. The source material was PBMCs. These receptors came from a man aged 40-49 years in good health and CMV-seronegative.

The rearrangement uses TRBV29-1 and TRBJ2-2; D is ambiguous. The CDR3 extends over 11 amino acids. Germline CDR1 and CDR2: SQVTM and ANQGSEA. Deletions cut 6 bases from V and 4 bases from J, with 6 bases between. CDR3 sequence: CSVILTGELFF. As DNA, the CDR3 is TGCAGCGTAATCCTCACCGGGGAGCTGTTTTTT.

V gene TRBV7-2 combines with J gene TRBJ2-5; 7 bases match TRBD1. Germline-derived CDR1 and CDR2 are SGHTA and FQGNSA. J was trimmed by 6 bases and V by 5 bases; bases with no gene match: 6. This CDR3 contains 13 residues. The CDR3 sequence: CASSPEGAKTQYF. CDR3 nucleotides: TGTGCCAGCAGCCCTGAGGGGGCAAAGACCCAGTACTTC.

The chain couples TRBV6-1 to TRBJ2-6, with 7 bases identical to TRBD1. This CDR3 is 17 amino acids long. Germline V gene data show CDR1 as MNHNS and CDR2 as SASEGT. V was clipped by 0 bases and J by 4 bases; unmatched bases: 6. The CDR3 here is CASSEATGYSGANVLTF. DNA for the CDR3: TGTGCCAGCAGTGAAGCGACAGGGTATTCCGGGGCCAACGTCCTGACTTTC.

This chain connects TRBV10-1 to TRBJ2-1, with D unclear. The CDR3 length is 13 residues. V was clipped by 0 bases and J by 7 bases, with 7 bases between them. Looked up from germline, CDR1 is WNHNN and CDR2 is SYGVQD (reference sequence). The CDR3 nucleotides read TGCGCCAGCAGTGAGTCTTACGGGAATGAGCAGTTCTTC. This sequence encodes CASSESYGNEQFF.

Written as DNA, the CDR3 is TGTGCCAGCATAGCGGGTTCAGGCAATCAGCCCCAGCATTTT. This translates into CASIAGSGNQPQHF. V gene TRBV6-1 combines with J gene TRBJ1-5; no clear D. There are 14 residues in the CDR3. V lost 7 bases to trimming and J lost 2 bases, with 12 bases between them. Germline CDR1 and CDR2: MNHNS and SASEGT.

This chain links TRBV30 with TRBJ2-5; weak D call: TRBD1 (6 bases). V gave up 1 base and J gave up 5 bases, with 11 bases separating them. CDR1 is GTSNPN and CDR2 is SVGIG in the germline V gene (reference sequence). CDR3 length equals 13 residues. CDR3 sequence reads: CAWSAGVQETQYF. In nucleotides, the CDR3 is TGTGCCTGGAGTGCAGGGGTCCAGGAGACCCAGTACTTC.

The V gene is TRBV5-1, the J gene TRBJ2-1; 7 bases are a match to TRBD2. Trimming cost V 0 bases and J 0 bases; bases outside gene matches: 12. Germline lookup yields CDR1 SGHRS and CDR2 YFSETQ. This CDR3 is built from 19 residues. CDR3 amino acids: CASSLGASGDLFSYNEQFF. In DNA form, the CDR3 reads TGCGCCAGCAGCTTGGGGGCCAGCGGGGATTTATTCTCCTACAATGAGCAGTTCTTC.

The chain links TRBV5-4 to TRBJ1-4; D is ambiguous. The CDR3 extends over 15 amino acids. CDR1 SGHNT and CDR2 YYREEE come from the germline V gene (reference sequence). V dropped 2 bases and J dropped 4 bases, with 12 bases sitting between them. The CDR3 spells CASSFRGVGNEKLFF. As DNA, the CDR3 is TGTGCCAGCAGCTTCCGGGGAGTAGGTAATGAAAAACTGTTTTTT.

The V and J genes are TRBV28 and TRBJ2-7; D is possibly TRBD1 (6 bases). The CDR3 has 15 residues. V lost 1 base to trimming and J lost 5 bases, with 15 bases between them. CDR1 is MDHEN and CDR2 is SYDVKM in the germline V gene. The CDR3 DNA reads as TGTGCCAGCAGTTTATCCGACGGACAGCTCGACGAGCAGTACTTC. Encoded protein: CASSLSDGQLDEQYF.

This chain uses TRBV27 with TRBJ2-7, with TRBD1 matching over 10 bases. From germline, CDR1 is MNHEY and CDR2 SMNVEV (reference sequence). The V and J ends lost 5 bases and 4 bases, in that order; junction bases with no gene match: 8. The CDR3 covers 15 residues. The CDR3 DNA follows: TGTGCCAGCAGTCGCCGGGACAGGGGCCATTACGAGCAGTACTTC. This sequence encodes CASSRRDRGHYEQYF.

The V and J genes are TRBV11-2 and TRBJ2-1, with 15 nucleotides matching TRBD2. The CDR3 totals 16 residues. V trimming: 5 bases; J trimming: 4 bases; junction bases outside the gene matches: 3. Germline V gives CDR1 SGHAT, CDR2 FQNNGV. Written as DNA, the CDR3 is TGTGCCAGCAGCCAAGGACTAGCGGGGGGGTACAATGAGCAGTTCTTC. Protein product: CASSQGLAGGYNEQFF.

The chain employs TRBV28 and TRBJ1-1; no clear D. Trimming took 5 bases from V and 5 from J, leaving 18 bases between them. Germline V gene sequence: CDR1 MDHEN, CDR2 SYDVKM. The CDR3 length is 15 residues. CDR3 DNA sequence: TGTGCCAGCAGTCTAACCCGGGGAGGAAGGACTGAAGCTTTCTTT. Its translation: CASSLTRGGRTEAFF.

The chain couples TRBV6-5 to TRBJ2-5; TRBD2 is a possible D gene (6 bases). Germline assignment: CDR1 MNHEY and CDR2 SVGAGI. This CDR3 is 13 amino acids long. The germline V and J ends were trimmed by 10 bases and 5 bases, with 17 bases remaining between them. DNA for the CDR3: TGTGCCACGTTGGGCGGGGCTATGGAGACCCAGTACTTC. Translating it yields CATLGGAMETQYF.

The chain has TRBV28 and TRBJ2-7; possible D gene TRBD1, 5 bases. This CDR3 has 15 amino acids. Per the germline V gene, CDR1 is MDHEN and CDR2 is SYDVKM. The germline V and J ends were trimmed by 6 bases and 0 bases, with 15 bases remaining between them. The CDR3: CASRLRGVSSYEQYF. The CDR3 nucleotides are TGTGCCAGCAGGCTTAGGGGCGTTAGCTCCTACGAGCAGTACTTC.

This sequence joins TRBV7-9 and TRBJ2-2; TRBD2 matches at 7 bases. Germline V CDR1 and CDR2: SEHNR, FQNEAQ (reference sequence). The CDR3 covers 14 residues. V gave up 5 bases and J gave up 4 bases; unmatched junction bases: 4. CDR3 bases: TGTGCCAGCAGCCCTGGGGGGGGCACCGGGGAGCTGTTTTTT. It codes for CASSPGGGTGELFF.

The V gene is TRBV6-1, the J gene TRBJ2-2; 8 bases align to TRBD2. The CDR3 has 16 residues. The J segment lost 3 bases and the V segment lost 2 bases, leaving 5 bases of the junction unmatched. Germline V gene lookup returns CDR1 MNHNS and CDR2 SASEGT. The CDR3 coding sequence is TGTGCCAGCAGTGAACGCGGGGGGTATTACACCGGGGAGCTGTTTTTT. This translates into CASSERGGYYTGELFF.

The genes are TRBV19 and TRBJ2-2; D gene uncertain. Germline values: CDR1 LNHDA, CDR2 SQIVND (reference sequence). The CDR3 is 16 amino acids. With 3 bases removed from V and 5 bases from J, the gap between germline ends came to 16 bases. The CDR3 DNA is TGTGCCAGTAGTATTGAGACTCTCGCTGGGACCGGGGAGCTGTTTTTT. It specifies CASSIETLAGTGELFF. Supplemented by reference TRBV19 and TRBJ2-2, the full variable domain reads DGGITQSPKYLFRKEGQNVTLSCEQNLNHDAMYWYRQDPGQGLRLIYYSQIVNDFQKGDIAEGYSVSREKKESFPLTVTSAQKNPTAFYLCASSIETLAGTGELFFGEGSRLTVL.

The J gene is TRBJ1-6, the V gene TRBV2, with D perhaps TRBD1 (6 bases). V lost 4 bases and J lost 7, with 11 bases in between. Germline V gene lookup returns CDR1 SNHLY and CDR2 FYNNEI. The CDR3 loop spans 14 amino acids. CDR3 in DNA: TGTGCCAGCAGTGGAGACAGGCGGAATTCACCCCTCCACTTT. It encodes CASSGDRRNSPLHF. Together with reference TRBV2 and TRBJ1-6, the CDR3 gives the full variable domain: EPEVTQTPSHQVTQMGQEVILRCVPISNHLYFYWYRQILGQKVEFLVSFYNNEISEKSEIFDDQFSVERPDGSNFTLKIRSTKLEDSAMYFCASSGDRRNSPLHFGNGTRLTVT.

The chain carries TRBV9 and TRBJ1-2, with 9 bases that match TRBD1. This CDR3 is built from 16 residues. V lost 3 bases, J lost 8 bases, and 14 bases stayed unmatched. Germline V CDR1 and CDR2: SGDLS, YYNGEE. The CDR3 nucleotides read TGTGCCAGCAGCGCCGGGGACCAACAGGGGGCCTTGGGCTACACCTTC. This gives the protein CASSAGDQQGALGYTF.

This chain connects TRBV6-6 to TRBJ1-2; no firm D call. The CDR3 extends over 15 amino acids. Germline lookup yields CDR1 MNHNY and CDR2 SVGAGI (reference sequence). V lost 4 bases and J lost 0, with 12 bases in between. The CDR3 region has the DNA TGTGCCAGCAGTTTTGCGGGGTCAGCTAACTATGGCTACACCTTC. Translated: CASSFAGSANYGYTF.

The V call is TRBV10-2, the J call TRBJ2-1, with 10 bases fitting TRBD1. Germline values: CDR1 WSHSY, CDR2 SAAADI. There are 16 residues in the CDR3. J gave up 8 bases and V 8 bases, and 15 bases lay outside the gene matches. CDR3 nucleotide sequence: TGCGCCAGCTCTGAGACCCGGGACAGGGGATCCGATGAGCAGTTCTTC. Translation: CASSETRDRGSDEQFF.